This TCR beta chain was captured in a study of T cell responses to AZD1222 COVID-19 vaccine. The CDR3 has 12 amino acids. V was pared by 10 bases and J by 3 bases, with 3 bases of the junction left unmatched. Germline V gene data show CDR1 as ENHRY and CDR2 as SYGVKD. Method: immunoSEQ multiplex PCR; TCRdb's copy keeps in-frame clones and lacks some. Counted here are roughly 24,000 clones, about 88% occurring once; the ten biggest clones make up roughly 2.5%. The sequences come from peripheral blood, collected 28 days after the second AZD1222 dose. This clonotype was sampled from an adult who received the AZD1222 COVID-19 vaccine. The gene calls are TRBV10-3 and TRBJ1-1, with 9 bases lining up with TRBD1. CDR3 region: CATWTGDTEAFF. The CDR3 DNA sequence: TGTGCCACATGGACAGGGGACACTGAAGCTTTCTTT.